This entry features one TCR beta chain sequence. Germline V gene lookup returns CDR1 MNHNS and CDR2 SASEGT. The J segment lost 5 bases and the V segment lost 2 bases, leaving 13 bases of the junction unmatched. The CDR3 runs to 17 residues. This sample is part of a study of cytomegalovirus exposure and HLA in healthy donors. The PCR ran on 60 Vbeta and 13 Jbeta primers. Libraries were prepared by immunoSEQ multiplex PCR; TCRdb keeps only in-frame clonotypes and omits some of them. The repertoire holds fewer than 150,000 clones, 65% to 80% seen once, with 30% in the top ten. The receptor comes from a man between 60 and 70 years old in good health and CMV-seropositive. The sample comprised PBMCs. This rearrangement joins TRBV6-1 to TRBJ2-7, with TRBD2 identical over 9 bases. The CDR3 nucleotides read TGTGCCAGCAGTGAACTCTGGCTAGCGGGGAGGAGCGACGAGCAGTACTTC. This gives the protein CASSELWLAGRSDEQYF.